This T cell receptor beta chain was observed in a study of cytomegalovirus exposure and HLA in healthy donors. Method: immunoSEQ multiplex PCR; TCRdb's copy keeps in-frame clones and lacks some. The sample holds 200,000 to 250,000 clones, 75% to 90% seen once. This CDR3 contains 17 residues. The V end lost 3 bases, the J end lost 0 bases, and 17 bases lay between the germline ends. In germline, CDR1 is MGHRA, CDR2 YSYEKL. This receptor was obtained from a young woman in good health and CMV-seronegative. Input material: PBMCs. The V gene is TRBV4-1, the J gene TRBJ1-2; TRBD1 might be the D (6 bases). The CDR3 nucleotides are TGCGCCAGCAGCCATCCCTCAGGAGGGGGGCCTAACTATGGCTACACCTTC. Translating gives CASSHPSGGGPNYGYTF.